One and the same sample provided the 22 T cell receptor beta chains below, sequenced in a study of blood T cells in healthy people across ages. For the second PCR, which ran for about 6 to 12 cycles, a sample-barcoded 5' primer and a J-beta primer mix were used. TCRdb reprocessed the 5' RACE reads with MiXCR, giving one entry per CDR3 protein. This sample yields around 800,000 distinct CDR3 sequences, of which around 43% are seen a single time; around 21% belongs to the top ten. Source material: blood. Source of these receptors: a man aged 55-75 years in good health.

This chain links TRBV10-1 with TRBJ1-4; TRBD1 matches at 8 bases. Germline CDR1 WNHNN, CDR2 SYGVQD (reference sequence). The CDR3 has 14 amino acids. J was trimmed by 8 bases and V by 6 bases; bases with no gene match: 8. CDR3 sequence: CASRPDRVEEKLFF. DNA of the CDR3: TGCGCCAGCAGACCGGACAGGGTTGAGGAAAAACTGTTTTTT.

V and J are TRBV20-1 and TRBJ2-1, with 9 bases fitting TRBD2. The V segment lost 4 bases and the J segment 9 bases; nucleotides outside the gene matches: 19. This CDR3 region has 17 residues. Germline CDR1 reads DFQATT; CDR2 reads SNEGSKA (reference sequence). The CDR3 nucleotides are TGCAGTGCTACTCGGCCTTTGGGCGGGGGGGCTGGGCGTGAGCAGTTCTTC. This gives the protein CSATRPLGGGAGREQFF.

The J gene is TRBJ2-3, the V gene TRBV20-1; the D is unclear. V was trimmed by 4 bases and J by 0 bases, leaving 14 bases between them. Germline V gene data show CDR1 as DFQATT and CDR2 as SNEGSKA (reference sequence). This CDR3 region has 15 residues. In DNA form, the CDR3 reads TGCAGTGCTACTTCAGGAGACTCTAGCACAGATACGCAGTATTTT. As protein: CSATSGDSSTDTQYF.

V and J are TRBV28 and TRBJ2-1; 10 bases align to TRBD1. The V and J ends lost 4 bases and 9 bases, in that order; junction bases with no gene match: 12. The germline V gene has CDR1 MDHEN and CDR2 SYDVKM. This CDR3 spans 16 amino acids. For the CDR3, the DNA is TGTGCCAGCAGTTCACCGAGGGACAGGGGTTCTCGTGAGCAGTTCTTC. Protein sequence: CASSSPRDRGSREQFF.

This clonotype has a handful of counts. The chain uses TRBV2 and TRBJ2-5; possible D gene TRBD1, 6 bases. The J call may be incorrect, as the DNA end agrees better with TRBJ2-7. Germline V gene sequence: CDR1 SNHLY, CDR2 FYNNEI. The CDR3 extends over 13 amino acids. CDR3 sequence reads: CASSGTRGYEQYF. The CDR3 bases are TGTGCCAGCTCCGGGACAAGAGGCTACGAGCAGTACTTC.

This chain joins TRBV20-1 and TRBJ1-5; the D gene is possibly TRBD1 (5 bases). CDR3 length: 16 amino acids. The germline V gene has CDR1 DFQATT and CDR2 SNEGSKA (reference sequence). V was trimmed by 3 bases and J by 1 base, leaving 16 bases between them. The CDR3 protein is CSARSKTRDSNQPQHF. CDR3 bases: TGCAGTGCTAGGTCAAAGACCCGGGACAGCAATCAGCCCCAGCATTTT.

In its sample, this clonotype was seen many times. The J gene is TRBJ2-5, the V gene TRBV10-3, with 8 bases that match TRBD1. The V gene end was trimmed by 7 bases and the J gene end by 2 bases; junction bases not matched to a gene: 3. Germline V CDR1 and CDR2: ENHRY, SYGVKD. The CDR3 is 13 amino acids. The CDR3 loop reads CAIMGQAQETQYF. The CDR3 DNA follows: TGTGCCATCATGGGACAGGCTCAAGAGACCCAGTACTTC.

There are a few counts of this clonotype. The chain has TRBV12-3 or TRBV12-4 and TRBJ2-1, with a weak D call TRBD1 (6 bases). The CDR3 length is 15 residues. V lost 2 bases to trimming and J lost 8 bases, with 16 bases between them. CDR3 sequence reads: CASSLPQGTRHEQFF. CDR3 DNA sequence: TGTGCCAGCAGTTTACCACAGGGTACCCGACATGAGCAGTTCTTC.

The genes are TRBV12-3 or TRBV12-4 and TRBJ1-5, with D perhaps TRBD1 (6 bases). V was clipped by 1 base and J by 5 bases, with 12 bases between them. The CDR3 sequence is 15 residues long. The CDR3 spells CASSLGTVHDQPQHF. As DNA, the CDR3 is TGTGCCAGCAGTTTAGGGACAGTCCATGATCAGCCCCAGCATTTT.

CDR3 in DNA: TGTGCCAGCACCGGGGGGGACAGTTCCAATCAGCCCCAGCATTTT. As protein: CASTGGDSSNQPQHF. The chain carries TRBV6-1 and TRBJ1-5, with 7 bases that match TRBD1. Looked up from germline, CDR1 is MNHNS and CDR2 is SASEGT. The CDR3 is made up of 15 amino acids. With 7 bases clipped from V and 3 bases from J, the junction kept 9 bases outside the gene matches.

J is TRBJ2-1 and V is TRBV24-1; a weak D match, TRBD2 (6 bases). Germline values: CDR1 KGHDR, CDR2 SFDVKD. The V end was cut by 9 bases, the J end by 0 bases, with 14 bases between. CDR3 length: 15 residues. The CDR3 bases are TGTGCCACCCGCGGGGCCTATGACTCCTACAATGAGCAGTTCTTC. This translates into CATRGAYDSYNEQFF.

V is TRBV28 and J is TRBJ2-5, with 7 bases that match TRBD1. Trimming took 4 bases from V and 2 from J; bases not matched to a gene: 7. This CDR3 has 15 residues. Germline loops: CDR1 MDHEN, CDR2 SYDVKM. Here the CDR3 reads CASSSRTGTQETQYF. CDR3 sequence (DNA): TGTGCCAGCAGTTCGCGGACAGGTACACAAGAGACCCAGTACTTC.

This chain joins TRBV11-2 and TRBJ2-1; 13 nucleotides agree with TRBD2. The J call may not be correct, given that the DNA end is closer to TRBJ2-7. Germline CDR1 SGHAT, CDR2 FQNNGV. CDR3 size: 17 residues. The CDR3 DNA sequence: TGTGCCAGCAGCTTAGTAGGGACTAGCGGGAAAAACAATGAGCAGTACTTC. Amino acids: CASSLVGTSGKNNEQYF.

This clonotype occurred once. The rearrangement uses TRBV12-3 or TRBV12-4 and TRBJ2-1; D perhaps matches TRBD1 (5 bases). The CDR3 contains 14 residues. Trimming took 5 bases from V and 9 from J, leaving 17 bases between them. The chain's CDR3 is CASSVGETVGEQFF. The CDR3 DNA follows: TGTGCCAGCAGTGTAGGGGAAACCGTCGGTGAGCAGTTCTTC.

Many counts were recorded for this clonotype. The V gene is TRBV7-2, the J gene TRBJ1-6, with D possibly matching TRBD1 (5 bases). Germline CDR1 reads SGHTA; CDR2 reads FQGNSA. This CDR3 contains 17 residues. Trimming shortened V by 2 bases and J by 7 bases, and 18 bases separated the two germline ends. Here the CDR3 reads CASSLRAAGSLNSPLHF. The CDR3 region has the DNA TGTGCCAGCAGCTTAAGAGCGGCAGGGTCGTTGAATTCACCCCTCCACTTT.

Comment on this clonotype: At one end the junction does not follow the germline gene, possibly because of a read error. V gene TRBV24-1 combines with J gene TRBJ2-5; maybe TRBD1 (6 bases). The CDR3 is 14 residues long. Germline lookup yields CDR1 KGHDR and CDR2 SFDVKD. The CDR3: CAASGRTVKETQYF. The CDR3, as DNA: TGTGCCGCCAGTGGCCGGACAGTGAAAGAGACCCAGTACTTC.

J is TRBJ2-5 and V is TRBV30; TRBD1 matches at 10 bases. TRBJ2-7 matches the DNA end more closely, so the J call is doubtful. The CDR3 is 13 amino acids. Germline V gene lookup returns CDR1 GTSNPN and CDR2 SVGIG (reference sequence). This CDR3 reads CAWSRDRGNEQYF. CDR3 nucleotides: TGTGCCTGGAGTAGGGACAGGGGAAACGAGCAGTACTTC.

There are a few counts of this clonotype. This chain uses TRBV2 with TRBJ2-5; TRBD2 might be the D (6 bases). This CDR3 comprises 13 residues. Trimming took 7 bases from V and 1 from J, leaving 10 bases between them. In germline, CDR1 is SNHLY, CDR2 FYNNEI. The DNA of the CDR3 is TGTGCCAGCAAGTCGACTAGCCAAGAGACCCAGTACTTC. Encoded protein: CASKSTSQETQYF.

The gene calls are TRBV10-3 and TRBJ1-5, with 12 nucleotides matching TRBD1. This CDR3 has 19 amino acids. The J segment lost 2 bases and the V segment lost 3 bases, leaving 11 bases of the junction unmatched. Germline-derived CDR1 and CDR2 are ENHRY and SYGVKD. The chain's CDR3 is CAISERPPGQGAGNQPQHF. The DNA of the CDR3 is TGTGCCATCAGTGAAAGACCCCCGGGACAGGGGGCGGGCAATCAGCCCCAGCATTTT.

The chain couples TRBV7-2 to TRBJ2-7, with 7 bases fitting TRBD1. V trimming: 5 bases; J trimming: 4 bases; junction bases outside the gene matches: 14. This CDR3 has 16 residues. Germline CDR1 and CDR2: SGHTA and FQGNSA. CDR3 loop: CASSAIYRGGTYEQYF. The CDR3 DNA reads TGTGCCAGCAGCGCCATTTACAGGGGTGGGACATACGAGCAGTACTTC.

This clonotype was seen once. This chain connects TRBV12-3 or TRBV12-4 to TRBJ1-1; TRBD1 matches at 7 bases. The ends lost 10 bases at V and 10 bases at J; junction bases unmatched: 15. The CDR3 length is 13 residues. As DNA, the CDR3 is TGTGCCATAGCGCCGGAGGGGGCTCTGGGAGCTTTCTTT. Residues: CAIAPEGALGAFF.

The chain recombines TRBV5-5 with TRBJ1-1; 7 bases align to TRBD1. J lost 7 bases, V lost 3 bases, and 3 bases had no gene match. Germline V CDR1 and CDR2: SGHKS, YYEKEE (reference sequence). The CDR3 length is 12 residues. CDR3 in DNA: TGTGCCAGCAGCTGGAGACAGGGTGAAGCTTTCTTT. Its protein is CASSWRQGEAFF.